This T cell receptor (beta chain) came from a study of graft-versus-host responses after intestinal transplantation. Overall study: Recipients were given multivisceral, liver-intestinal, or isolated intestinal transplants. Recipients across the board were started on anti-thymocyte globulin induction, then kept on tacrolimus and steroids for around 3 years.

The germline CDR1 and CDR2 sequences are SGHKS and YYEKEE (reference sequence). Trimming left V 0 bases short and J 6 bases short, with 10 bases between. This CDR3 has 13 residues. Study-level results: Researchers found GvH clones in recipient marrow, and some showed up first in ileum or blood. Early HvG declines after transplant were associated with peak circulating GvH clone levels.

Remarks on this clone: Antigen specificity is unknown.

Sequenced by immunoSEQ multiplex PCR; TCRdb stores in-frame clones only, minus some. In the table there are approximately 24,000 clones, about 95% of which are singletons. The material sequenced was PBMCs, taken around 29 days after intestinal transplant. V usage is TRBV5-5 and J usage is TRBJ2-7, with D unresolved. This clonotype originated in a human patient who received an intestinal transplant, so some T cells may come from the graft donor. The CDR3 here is CASSLAGYGEQYF. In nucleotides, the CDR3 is TGTGCCAGCAGCTTGGCTGGGTACGGCGAGCAGTACTTC.